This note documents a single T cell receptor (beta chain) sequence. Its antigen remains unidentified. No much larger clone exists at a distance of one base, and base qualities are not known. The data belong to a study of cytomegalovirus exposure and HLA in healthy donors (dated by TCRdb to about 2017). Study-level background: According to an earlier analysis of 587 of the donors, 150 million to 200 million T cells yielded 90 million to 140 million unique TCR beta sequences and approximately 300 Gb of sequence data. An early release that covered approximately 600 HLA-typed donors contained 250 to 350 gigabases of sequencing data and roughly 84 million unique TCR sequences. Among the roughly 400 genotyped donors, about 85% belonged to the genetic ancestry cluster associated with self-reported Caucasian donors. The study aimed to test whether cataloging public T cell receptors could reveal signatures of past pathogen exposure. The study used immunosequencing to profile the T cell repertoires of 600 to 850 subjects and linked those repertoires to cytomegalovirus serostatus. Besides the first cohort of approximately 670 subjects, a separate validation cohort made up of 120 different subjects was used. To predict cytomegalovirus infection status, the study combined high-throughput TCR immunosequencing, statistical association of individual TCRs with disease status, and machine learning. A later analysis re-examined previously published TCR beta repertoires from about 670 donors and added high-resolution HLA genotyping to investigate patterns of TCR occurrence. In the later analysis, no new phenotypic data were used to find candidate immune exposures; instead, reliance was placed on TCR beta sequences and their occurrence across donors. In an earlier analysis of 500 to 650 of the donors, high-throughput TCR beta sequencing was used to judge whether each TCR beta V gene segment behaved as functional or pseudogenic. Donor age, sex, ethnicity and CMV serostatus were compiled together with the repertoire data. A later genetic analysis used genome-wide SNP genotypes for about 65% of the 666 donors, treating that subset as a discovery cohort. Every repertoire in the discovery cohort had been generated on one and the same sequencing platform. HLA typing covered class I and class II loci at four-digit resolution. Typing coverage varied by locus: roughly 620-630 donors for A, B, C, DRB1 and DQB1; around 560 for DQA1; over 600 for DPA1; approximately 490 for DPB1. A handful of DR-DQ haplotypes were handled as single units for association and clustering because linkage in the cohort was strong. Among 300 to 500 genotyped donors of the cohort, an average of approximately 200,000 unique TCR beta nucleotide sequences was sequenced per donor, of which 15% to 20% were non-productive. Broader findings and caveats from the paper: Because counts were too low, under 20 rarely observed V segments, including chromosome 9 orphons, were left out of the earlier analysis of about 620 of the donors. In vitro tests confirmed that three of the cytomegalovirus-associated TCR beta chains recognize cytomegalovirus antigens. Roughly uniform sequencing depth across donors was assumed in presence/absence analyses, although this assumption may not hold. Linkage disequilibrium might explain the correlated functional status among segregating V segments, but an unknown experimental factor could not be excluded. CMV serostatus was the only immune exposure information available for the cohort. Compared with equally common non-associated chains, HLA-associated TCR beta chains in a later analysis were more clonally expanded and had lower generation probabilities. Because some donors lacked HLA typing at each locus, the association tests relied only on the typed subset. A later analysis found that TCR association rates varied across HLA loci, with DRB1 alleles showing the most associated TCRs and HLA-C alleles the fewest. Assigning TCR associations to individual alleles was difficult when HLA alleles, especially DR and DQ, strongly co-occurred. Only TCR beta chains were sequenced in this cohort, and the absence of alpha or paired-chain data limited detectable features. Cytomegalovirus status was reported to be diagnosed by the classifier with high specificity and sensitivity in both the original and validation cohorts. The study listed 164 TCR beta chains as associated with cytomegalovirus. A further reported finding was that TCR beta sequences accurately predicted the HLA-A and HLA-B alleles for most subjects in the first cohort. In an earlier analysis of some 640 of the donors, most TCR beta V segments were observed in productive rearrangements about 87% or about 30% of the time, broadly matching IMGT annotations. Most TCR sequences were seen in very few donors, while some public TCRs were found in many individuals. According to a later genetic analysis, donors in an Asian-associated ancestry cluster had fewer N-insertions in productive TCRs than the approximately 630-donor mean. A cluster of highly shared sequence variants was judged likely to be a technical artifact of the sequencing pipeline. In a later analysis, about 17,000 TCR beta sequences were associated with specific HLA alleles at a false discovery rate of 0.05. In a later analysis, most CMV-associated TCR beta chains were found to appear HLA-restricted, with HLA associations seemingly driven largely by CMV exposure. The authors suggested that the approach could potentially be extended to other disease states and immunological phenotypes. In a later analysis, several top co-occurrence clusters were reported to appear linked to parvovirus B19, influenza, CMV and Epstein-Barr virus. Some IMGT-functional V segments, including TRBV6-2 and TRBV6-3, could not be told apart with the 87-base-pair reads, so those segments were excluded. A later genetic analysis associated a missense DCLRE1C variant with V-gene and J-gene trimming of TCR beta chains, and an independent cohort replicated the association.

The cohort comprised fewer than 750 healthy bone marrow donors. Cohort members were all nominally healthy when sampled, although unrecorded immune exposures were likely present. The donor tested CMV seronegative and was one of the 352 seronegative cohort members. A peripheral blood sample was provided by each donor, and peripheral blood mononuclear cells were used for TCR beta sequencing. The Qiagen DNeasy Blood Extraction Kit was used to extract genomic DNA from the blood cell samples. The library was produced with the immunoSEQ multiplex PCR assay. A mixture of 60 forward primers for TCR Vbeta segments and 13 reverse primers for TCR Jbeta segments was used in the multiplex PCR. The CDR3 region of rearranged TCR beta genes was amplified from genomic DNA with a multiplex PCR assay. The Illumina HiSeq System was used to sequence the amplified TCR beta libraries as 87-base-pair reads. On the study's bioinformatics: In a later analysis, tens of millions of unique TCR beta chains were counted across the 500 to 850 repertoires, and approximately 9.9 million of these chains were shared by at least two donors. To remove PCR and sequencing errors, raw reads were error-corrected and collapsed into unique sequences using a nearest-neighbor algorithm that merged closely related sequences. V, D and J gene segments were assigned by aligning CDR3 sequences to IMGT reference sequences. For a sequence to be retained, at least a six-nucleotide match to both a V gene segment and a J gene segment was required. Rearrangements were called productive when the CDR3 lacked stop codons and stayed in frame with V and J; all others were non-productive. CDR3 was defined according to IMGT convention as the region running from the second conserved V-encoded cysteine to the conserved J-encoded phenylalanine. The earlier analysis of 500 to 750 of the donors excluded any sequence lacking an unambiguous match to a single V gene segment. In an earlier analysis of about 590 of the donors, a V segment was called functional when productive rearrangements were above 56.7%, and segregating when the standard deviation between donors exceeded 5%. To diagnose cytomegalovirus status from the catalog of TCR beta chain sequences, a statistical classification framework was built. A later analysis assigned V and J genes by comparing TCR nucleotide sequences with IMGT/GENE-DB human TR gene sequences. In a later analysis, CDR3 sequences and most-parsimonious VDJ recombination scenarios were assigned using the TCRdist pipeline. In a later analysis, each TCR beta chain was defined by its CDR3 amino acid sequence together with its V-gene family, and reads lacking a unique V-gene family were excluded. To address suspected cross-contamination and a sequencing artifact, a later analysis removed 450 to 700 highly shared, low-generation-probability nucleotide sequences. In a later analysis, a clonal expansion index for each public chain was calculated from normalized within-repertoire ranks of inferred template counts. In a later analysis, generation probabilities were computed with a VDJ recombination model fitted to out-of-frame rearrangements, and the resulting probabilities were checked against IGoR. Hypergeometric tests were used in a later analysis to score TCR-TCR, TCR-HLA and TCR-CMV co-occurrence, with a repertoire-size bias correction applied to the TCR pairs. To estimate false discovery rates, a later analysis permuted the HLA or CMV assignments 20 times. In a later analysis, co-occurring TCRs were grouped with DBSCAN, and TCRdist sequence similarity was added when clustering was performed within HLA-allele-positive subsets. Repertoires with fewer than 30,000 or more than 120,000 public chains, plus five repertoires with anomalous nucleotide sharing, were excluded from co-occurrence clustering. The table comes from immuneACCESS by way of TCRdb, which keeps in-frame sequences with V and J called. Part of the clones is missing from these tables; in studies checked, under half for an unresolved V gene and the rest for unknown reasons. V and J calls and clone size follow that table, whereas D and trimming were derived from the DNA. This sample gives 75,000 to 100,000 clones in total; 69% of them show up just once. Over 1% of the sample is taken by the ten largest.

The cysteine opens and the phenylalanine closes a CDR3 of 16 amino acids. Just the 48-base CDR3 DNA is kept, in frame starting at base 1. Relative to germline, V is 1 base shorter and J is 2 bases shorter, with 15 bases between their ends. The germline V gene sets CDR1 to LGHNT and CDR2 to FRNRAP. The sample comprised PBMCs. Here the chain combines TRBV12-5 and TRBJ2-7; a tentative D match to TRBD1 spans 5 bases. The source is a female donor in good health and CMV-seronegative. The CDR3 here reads CASGLERGWVPYEQYF. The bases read TGTGCTAGTGGTTTGGAAAGGGGTTGGGTCCCCTACGAGCAGTACTTC.